One sample yielded the 3 T cell receptor beta chains listed below, sequenced in a study of CD8 T cells in Susac syndrome. Reverse transcription of roughly 0.45 to 1 ug RNA used random hexamers. TCRdb itself ran the immunoSEQ multiplex PCR reads through MiXCR, one entry per CDR3 protein. Of about 160,000 distinct CDR3 sequences in the sample, about 93% are singletons; the top ten hold just over 0.13%. Sequencing was carried out using CD4+ T cells from PBMCs. The receptors originated from a human donor in good health.

This chain connects TRBV4-1 to TRBJ2-1, with 12 bases fitting TRBD2. Germline V gene sequence: CDR1 MGHRA, CDR2 YSYEKL. The CDR3 runs 18 residues. Losses at the gene ends were 3 bases for V and 3 bases for J; bases not matched to a gene: 9. The CDR3 here is CASSQALAGGFIYNEQFF. The CDR3 DNA is TGCGCCAGCAGCCAGGCACTAGCGGGGGGCTTCATCTACAATGAGCAGTTCTTC.

The V and J genes are TRBV12-5 and TRBJ2-2; D not resolved. The CDR3 sequence is 13 residues long. V shed 0 bases and J shed 10 bases, with 9 bases lying between them. CDR1 and CDR2 from the germline V gene are LGHNT and FRNRAP. The CDR3 sequence is CASGLVGLLELFF. The CDR3 nucleotides are TGTGCTAGTGGTTTGGTCGGCCTGTTGGAGCTGTTTTTT.

This sequence joins TRBV6-2 or TRBV6-3 and TRBJ2-3, with 9 bases fitting TRBD1. This CDR3 is built from 16 residues. Germline CDR1 reads MNHEY; CDR2 reads SVGEGT. Trimming at V came to 6 bases and at J to 4 bases, leaving 11 bases not matched to a gene. Here the CDR3 DNA reads TGTGCCAGCAGCCCCGAAAGGACAGGGGACGCAGATACGCAGTATTTT. This translates into CASSPERTGDADTQYF.